Listed below are T cell receptor beta chains from one sample, sequenced in a study of shared clonotypes between healthy human individuals. The assay was immunoSEQ multiplex PCR, and TCRdb's table has in-frame clones only and misses some. There are about 680,000 clones in the sample; just over 90% occur only once, and about 24% lies in the top ten. The sample taken for sequencing was naive CD8+ T cells sorted from blood. Source of these receptors: a man younger than 45 in good health. CDR3s include the opening cysteine and the closing phenylalanine or tryptophan. D genes are given only for firm matches. Expanded clones are given a class, and other clones once, few, many or no size at all.

>NA|NA|TRBV1|TRBJ2-7
TGCACCAGCTTACCTCTAAGACCGAGTCCTAGCTCCTACGAGCAGTACTTC
CTSLPLRPSPSSYEQYF
>NA|TRBD2|TRBV29-1|TRBJ2-2
TGCAGCGTTGATGGGGTAGCGGGAGGGACAGAGGACGGGGAGCTGTTTTTT
CSVDGVAGGTEDGELFF
>NA|TRBD2|TRBV4-3|TRBJ2-2
TGCGCCAGCAGCCAAGAAAGAAGCGGGAGGGCCTTCGGGGAGCTGTTTTTT
CASSQERSGRAFGELFF
>NA|NA|TRBV5-1|TRBJ1-3
TGCGCCAGCAGTCCCGTAGGGACGAAACGGGGAAACACCATATATTTT
CASSPVGTKRGNTIYF
>few|TRBD2|TRBV11-3|TRBJ2-1
TGTGCCAGCAGCTTGACTAGCGCCAACAATGAGCAGTTCTTC
CASSLTSANNEQFF
>NA|NA|TRBV27|TRBJ2-6
TGTGCCAGCACTAAAGGGGCCGGGGCCAACGTCCTGACTTTC
CASTKGAGANVLTF
>NA|NA|TRBV18|TRBJ1-1
TGTGCCAGCTCACCACAGGCGCGGCTGAACACTGAAGCTTTCTTT
CASSPQARLNTEAFF
>NA|NA|TRBV10-3|TRBJ2-7
TGTGCCATCAGTCCGACAAACTACGAGCAGTACTTC
CAISPTNYEQYF
>NA|NA|TRBV5-1|TRBJ2-1
TGCGCCAGCAGCTTGGAAGGTCTGGGTACGGGTCTGTTCTTC
CASSLEGLGTGLFF
>NA|TRBD2|TRBV10-2|TRBJ2-3
TGCGCCAGTATTGGGACTAGCGATGATACGCAGTATTTT
CASIGTSDDTQYF
>NA|TRBD2|TRBV27|TRBJ2-7
TGTGCCAGCAGTTTAGGAGTTAGCGGGAGGCCCACCTACGAGCAGTACTTC
CASSLGVSGRPTYEQYF
>NA|NA|TRBV15|TRBJ1-5
TGTGCCACCAAGGAACCGGGGTACAATCAGCCCCAGCATTTT
CATKEPGYNQPQHF
>NA|NA|TRBV6-6|TRBJ2-7
TGTGCCAGCAGTTACACCGGGACGGAGAATGAGCAGTACTTC
CASSYTGTENEQYF
>NA|TRBD1|TRBV5-1|TRBJ2-7
TGCGCCAGCAGCTTGGCCGGACAGGGTATCTACGAGCAGTACTTC
CASSLAGQGIYEQYF
>NA|TRBD1|TRBV7-9|TRBJ2-2
TGTGCCAGCAATAACAGGGGGTTCACCGGGGAGCTGTTTTTT
CASNNRGFTGELFF
>NA|TRBD1|TRBV4-1|TRBJ2-1
TGCGCCAGCAGCCAAGATCCCCCGACAGGGGGCACGTACAATGAGCAGTTCTTC
CASSQDPPTGGTYNEQFF
>NA|TRBD2|TRBV7-9|TRBJ2-7
TGTGCCAGCAGCTTCGCGGGAGGGCCCCAGGAGCAGTACTTC
CASSFAGGPQEQYF
>NA|TRBD2|TRBV19|TRBJ2-1
TGTGCCAGTAGGAGGACTAGCGGCCCCTACAATGAGCAGTTCTTC
CASRRTSGPYNEQFF
>NA|TRBD2|TRBV11-2|TRBJ2-7
TGTGCCAGCAGCTTAGATCGACTAGCGGGAGACGAGCAGTACTTC
CASSLDRLAGDEQYF
>NA|NA|TRBV7-9|TRBJ2-1
TGTGCCAGCAGCTTACGGGCAGGGGCGTATGAGCAGTTCTTC
CASSLRAGAYEQFF
>NA|NA|TRBV7-9|TRBJ1-1
TGTGCCAGCAGCTTATCTGGGCAGGGTTTTATGAACACTGAAGCTTTCTTT
CASSLSGQGFMNTEAFF
>once|NA|TRBV30|TRBJ1-1
TGTGCCTGGGGACAACCGCTAATGAACACTGAAGCTTTCTTT
CAWGQPLMNTEAFF
>NA|NA|TRBV27|TRBJ2-5
TGTGCCAGCAGGTATTCCGCCGGCCAAGAGACCCAGTACTTC
CASRYSAGQETQYF
>NA|NA|TRBV6-6|TRBJ2-2
TGTGCCAGCAGTCCGTACGGGATCGACACCGGGGAGCTGTTTTTT
CASSPYGIDTGELFF
>NA|TRBD2|TRBV5-4|TRBJ2-7
TGTGCCAGCAGCTTTGCAGCGGGAGGCTCCTACGAGCAGTACTTC
CASSFAAGGSYEQYF
>NA|NA|TRBV9|TRBJ2-1
TGTGCCAGCAGCGTAGGAGGGAGGCGCTACAATGAGCAGTTCTTC
CASSVGGRRYNEQFF
>NA|NA|TRBV18|TRBJ1-1
TGTGCCAGCTCACCCGAGATGGTGGAAGCTTTCTTT
CASSPEMVEAFF
>NA|TRBD2|TRBV6-5|TRBJ2-1
TGTGCCAGCAGTTTGACTAGCGGTGGGTATGAGCAGTTCTTC
CASSLTSGGYEQFF
>NA|TRBD2|TRBV27|TRBJ2-5
TGTGCCAGCAGTTCCCTGGGGACTAGCGGGATAGGGGAGACCCAGTACTTC
CASSSLGTSGIGETQYF
>NA|NA|TRBV28|TRBJ2-7
TGTGCCATTGGCAAAAACTACGAGCAGTACTTC
CAIGKNYEQYF
>NA|TRBD2|TRBV19|TRBJ2-1
TGTGCCAGTAGTCCGAGGGGGACTAGCGGATTCTCCTACAATGAGCAGTTCTTC
CASSPRGTSGFSYNEQFF
>NA|TRBD1|TRBV10-3|TRBJ1-2
TGTGCCATCAGTGAGTCTGGGACAGGGTCGGGTGACTATGGCTACACCTTC
CAISESGTGSGDYGYTF
>NA|NA|TRBV7-8|TRBJ2-1
TGTGCCAGCAGCAAGAGGACAGATGAGCAGTTCTTC
CASSKRTDEQFF
>NA|TRBD2|TRBV27|TRBJ2-5
TGTGCCAGCAGTTTAGGGGCTAGCGGGGGGGGCAAGACCCAGTACTTC
CASSLGASGGGKTQYF
>NA|NA|TRBV10-3|TRBJ1-1
TGTGCCACCCTCTCGGCGGATGAAGCTTTCTTT
CATLSADEAFF
>NA|TRBD2|TRBV6-6|TRBJ2-1
TGTGCCAGCAGTTACGTCAGCGGGAGTTCCAATGAGCAGTTCTTC
CASSYVSGSSNEQFF
>NA|TRBD2|TRBV28|TRBJ2-7
TGTGCCAGCAGCTCCTCAAGCGGGGGTCGAATGTCCTACGAGCAGTACTTC
CASSSSSGGRMSYEQYF
>NA|NA|TRBV6-1|TRBJ1-4
TGTGCCAGCAGGGAGGAGCGGGAACTGTTTTTT
CASREERELFF
>NA|NA|TRBV7-2|TRBJ2-2
TGTGCCAGCAGCTTCCGGGGTGGTACCGGGGAGCTGTTTTTT
CASSFRGGTGELFF
>NA|NA|TRBV10-2|TRBJ2-7
TGCGCCAGCGATTCAGGGAGCTCCTACGAGCAGTACTTC
CASDSGSSYEQYF
>NA|TRBD2|TRBV5-5|TRBJ2-7
TGTGCCAGCAGCTTGGTTGAAGCGGGAGCCTACGAGCAGTACTTC
CASSLVEAGAYEQYF
>NA|NA|TRBV27|TRBJ2-1
TGTGCCAGCAGTTTATGGGGTCGTGAGCAGTTCTTC
CASSLWGREQFF
>NA|TRBD1|TRBV4-3|TRBJ2-1
TGCGCCAGCAGCCAAAAATGGACAGGGGGAAATGAGCAGTTCTTC
CASSQKWTGGNEQFF
>NA|NA|TRBV7-7|TRBJ2-7
TGTGCTAGCAGCCCCGGAGGGGCTTACGAGCAGTACTTC
CASSPGGAYEQYF
>NA|NA|TRBV18|TRBJ2-3
TGTGCCAGCTCACCACCCGTGCAGCGATACACAAATACGCAGTATTTT
CASSPPVQRYTNTQYF